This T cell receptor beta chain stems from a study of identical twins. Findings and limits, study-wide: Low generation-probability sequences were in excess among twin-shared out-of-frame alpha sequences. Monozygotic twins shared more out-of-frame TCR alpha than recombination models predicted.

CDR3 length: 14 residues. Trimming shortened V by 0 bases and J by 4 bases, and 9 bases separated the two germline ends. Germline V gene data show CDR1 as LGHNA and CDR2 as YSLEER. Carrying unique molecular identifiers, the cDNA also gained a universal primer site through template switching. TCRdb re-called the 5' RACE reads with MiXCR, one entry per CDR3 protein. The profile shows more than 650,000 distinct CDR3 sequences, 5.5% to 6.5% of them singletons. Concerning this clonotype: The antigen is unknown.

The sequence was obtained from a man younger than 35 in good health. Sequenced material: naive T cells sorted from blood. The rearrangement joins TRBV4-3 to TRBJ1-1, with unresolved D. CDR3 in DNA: TGCGCCAGCAGCCAAGATAGCGCGGGCACTGAAGCTTTCTTT. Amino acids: CASSQDSAGTEAFF.